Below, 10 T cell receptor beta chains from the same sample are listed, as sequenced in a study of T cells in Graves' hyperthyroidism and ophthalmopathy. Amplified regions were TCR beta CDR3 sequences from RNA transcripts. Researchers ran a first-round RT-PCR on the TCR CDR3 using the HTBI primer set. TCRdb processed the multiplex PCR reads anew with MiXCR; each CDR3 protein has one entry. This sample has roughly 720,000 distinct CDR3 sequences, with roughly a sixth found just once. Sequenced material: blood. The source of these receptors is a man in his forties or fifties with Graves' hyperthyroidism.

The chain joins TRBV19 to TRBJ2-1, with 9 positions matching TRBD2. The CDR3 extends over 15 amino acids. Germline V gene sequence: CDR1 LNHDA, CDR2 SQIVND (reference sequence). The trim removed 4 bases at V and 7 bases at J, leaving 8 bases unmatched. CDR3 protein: CASSTPLAGKNEQFF. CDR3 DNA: TGTGCCAGTAGTACCCCTCTAGCGGGGAAAAATGAGCAGTTCTTC.

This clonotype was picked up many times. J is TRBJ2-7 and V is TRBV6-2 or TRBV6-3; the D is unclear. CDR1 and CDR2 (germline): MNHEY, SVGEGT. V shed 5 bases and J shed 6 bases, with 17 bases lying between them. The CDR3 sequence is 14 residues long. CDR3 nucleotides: TGTGCCAGCAGTCCGAAAGGGCCTCGCCTCGAGCAGTACTTC. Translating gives CASSPKGPRLEQYF.

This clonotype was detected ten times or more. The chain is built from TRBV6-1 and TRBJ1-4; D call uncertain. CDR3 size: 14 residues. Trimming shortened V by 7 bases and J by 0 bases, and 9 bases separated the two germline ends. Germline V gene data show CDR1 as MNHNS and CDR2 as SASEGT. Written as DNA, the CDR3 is TGTGCCAGCAAAGCGGTCTCAACTAATGAAAAACTGTTTTTT. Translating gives CASKAVSTNEKLFF.

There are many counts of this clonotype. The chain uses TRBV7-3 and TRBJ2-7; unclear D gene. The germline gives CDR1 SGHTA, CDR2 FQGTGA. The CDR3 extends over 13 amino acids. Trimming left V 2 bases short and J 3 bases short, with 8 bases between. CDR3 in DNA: TGTGCCAGCAGCTTAGGGATGGGCTACGAGCAGTACTTC. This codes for CASSLGMGYEQYF.

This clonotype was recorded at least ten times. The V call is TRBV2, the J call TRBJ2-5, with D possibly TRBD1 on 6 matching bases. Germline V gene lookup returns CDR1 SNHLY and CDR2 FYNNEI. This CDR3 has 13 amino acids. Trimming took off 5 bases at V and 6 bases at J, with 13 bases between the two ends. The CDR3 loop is CASSRQEVKTQYF. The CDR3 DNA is TGTGCCAGCAGTCGACAGGAAGTGAAGACCCAGTACTTC.

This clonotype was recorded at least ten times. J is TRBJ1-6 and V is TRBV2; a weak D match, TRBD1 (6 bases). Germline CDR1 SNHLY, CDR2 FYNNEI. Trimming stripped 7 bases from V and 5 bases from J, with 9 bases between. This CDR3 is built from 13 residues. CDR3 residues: CASTGEHNSPLHF. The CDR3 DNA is TGTGCCAGCACAGGGGAGCATAATTCACCCCTCCACTTT.

This CDR3 is CASSLEGIRNTEAFF. As DNA, the CDR3 is TGTGCCAGCAGCTTGGAAGGGATCAGGAACACTGAAGCTTTCTTT. The chain combines TRBV5-5 with TRBJ1-1; D unresolved. CDR1 is SGHKS and CDR2 is YYEKEE in the germline V gene (reference sequence). V was clipped by 0 bases and J by 1 base, with 10 bases between them. This CDR3 spans 15 amino acids.

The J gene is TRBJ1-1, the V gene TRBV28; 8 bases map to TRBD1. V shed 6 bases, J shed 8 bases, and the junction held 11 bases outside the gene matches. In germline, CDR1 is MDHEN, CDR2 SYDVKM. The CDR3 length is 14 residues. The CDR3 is CASRDGGRTGEAFF. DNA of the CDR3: TGTGCCAGCAGGGACGGAGGAAGGACAGGGGAAGCTTTCTTT.

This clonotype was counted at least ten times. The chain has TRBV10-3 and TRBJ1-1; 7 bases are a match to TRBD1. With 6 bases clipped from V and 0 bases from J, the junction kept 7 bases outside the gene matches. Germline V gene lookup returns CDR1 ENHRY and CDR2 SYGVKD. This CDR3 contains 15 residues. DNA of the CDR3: TGTGCCATCAGGAGCAACAGGGGAATGAACACTGAAGCTTTCTTT. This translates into CAIRSNRGMNTEAFF.

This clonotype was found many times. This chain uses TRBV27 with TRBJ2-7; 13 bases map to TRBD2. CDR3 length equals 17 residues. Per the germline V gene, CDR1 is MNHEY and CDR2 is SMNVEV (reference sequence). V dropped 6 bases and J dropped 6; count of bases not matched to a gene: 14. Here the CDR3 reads CASSLTSGRSLRGEQYF. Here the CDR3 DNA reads TGTGCCAGCAGCTTGACTAGCGGGAGGTCACTACGGGGCGAGCAGTACTTC.